This T cell receptor (beta chain) came from a study of cytomegalovirus exposure and HLA in healthy donors. Researchers ran the PCR with 60 Vbeta and 13 Jbeta primers. Sequenced by immunoSEQ multiplex PCR; TCRdb stores in-frame clones only, minus some. The sample gives about 87,000 clones, more than 70% of which show up once; 3.8% is in the top ten. This clone was observed once. CDR1 is SGHTA, CDR2 FQGNSA, per germline. J lost 6 bases, V lost 2 bases, and 3 bases had no gene match. The CDR3 is 15 residues long. The sequenced sample consisted of PBMCs. The TCR comes from a woman aged 40 to 50 in good health and CMV-seronegative. The V and J genes are TRBV7-2 and TRBJ2-5, with 13 bases aligning to TRBD2. CDR3 residues: CASSLTSGGAQTQYF. The CDR3 DNA sequence: TGTGCCAGCAGCTTAACTAGCGGGGGGGCCCAGACCCAGTACTTC.